Sequencing of this TCR beta chain was carried out in a study of T-cell reconstitution after alpha-beta-depleted transplantation in children. Preparing the TCRbeta library involved the use of unique molecular identifiers. TCRdb redid the calling of the PCR reads with MiXCR, one entry per CDR3 protein. The top ten hold roughly 29% of the sample, which has about 420,000 distinct CDR3 sequences, around 15% seen once. Germline CDR1 reads ENHRY; CDR2 reads SYGVKD. Trimming stripped 0 bases from V and 5 bases from J, with 8 bases between. The CDR3 loop spans 14 amino acids. Worth noting for this clonotype: Its antigen is unknown.

Study-wide points: Several hundred expanded graft clones reportedly supplied alpha-beta T cells about two months after transplant. Recipient T cells and thymic progenitors that survived were the source of the high TCRbeta diversity seen at day 60 in some patients. Newly made T cells mostly supplied T-cell counts and diversity one year after transplant.

The source material was PBMCs, mostly from graft donor cells, sampled 360 days after TCRalphabeta/CD19-depleted stem cell transplant. The TCR comes from a boy under two years old who had a stem cell transplant for Wiskott-Aldrich syndrome, so the T cells may come from the graft donor. The chain uses TRBV10-3 and TRBJ1-5; no clear D gene. DNA of the CDR3: TGTGCCATCAGTGAGTCAGCAGGCGATCAGCCCCAGCATTTT. Residues: CAISESAGDQPQHF.